This T cell receptor beta chain originates from a study of CXCR3-negative and CXCR3-positive naive CD8 T cells. Overall study findings and caveats: Naive cells that were CXCR3-positive had more hydrophobic TRB CDR3s (compared with CXCR3-negative naive cells). Fresh PBMCs served for most assays, and CXCR3 expression fell partially after cryopreservation.

In preparing the TRB cDNA libraries, 5' RACE with UMI labels was used. TCRdb reanalyzed the 5' RACE reads and collapses them to one entry per CDR3 protein, without DNA. This listing includes about 130,000 distinct CDR3 sequences. Details on this clonotype: Its matching antigen is unknown.

CDR3 length: 13 residues. The germline gives CDR1 GTSNPN, CDR2 SVGIG (reference sequence). The chain joins TRBV30 to TRBJ1-2; no DNA is available, so the TRBD1 call from TCRdb remains unchecked. This sequence was found in a human donor in good health. Some clones in this sample may be carry-over from other donors' samples. Specimen: naive CXCR3+ CD8+ T cells from blood. Subset in this sample: CD45RO-CCR7+CD27+CD95- naive CD8+ T cells expressing CXCR3 (TNR3+). The CDR3 reads CAWSVRQAKGYTF.